A single sample gave rise to the 13 T cell receptor beta chains below, sequenced in a study of T cells in Graves' hyperthyroidism and ophthalmopathy. The source material, RNA transcripts, was used to amplify TCR beta CDR3 regions. In the first-round RT-PCR of the TCR CDR3, the HTBI primer set was used. TCRdb ran MiXCR on the multiplex PCR reads and lists one entry per CDR3 protein. The sample yields fewer than 700,000 distinct CDR3 sequences, more than 15% seen once. The sequenced material came from blood. All receptors come from a woman under 30 with Graves' ophthalmopathy.

The rearrangement joins TRBV4-2 to TRBJ1-1, with D perhaps TRBD1 (5 bases). Germline CDR1 and CDR2: LGHNA and YNFKEQ. Trimming pared 0 bases from V and 1 base from J, leaving 9 bases between. The CDR3 runs 15 residues. DNA for the CDR3: TGTGCCAGCAGCCAAGATCTCCAGGGGAACACTGAAGCTTTCTTT. It yields the protein CASSQDLQGNTEAFF.

The table lists this clonotype with many counts. The chain employs TRBV2 and TRBJ1-2; no clear D. The germline gives CDR1 SNHLY, CDR2 FYNNEI. Trimming removed 6 bases from V and 3 bases from J, with 11 bases in between. The CDR3 sequence is 13 residues long. DNA for the CDR3: TGTGCCAGCAGGGCCGGTGGTGACTATGGCTACACCTTC. Protein product: CASRAGGDYGYTF.

The chain links TRBV18 to TRBJ1-2; tentatively, D is TRBD1 (6 bases). V was cut by 4 bases and J by 1 base, with 13 bases left in between. CDR3 length equals 15 residues. The germline V gene has CDR1 KGHSH and CDR2 LQKENI. CDR3 DNA sequence: TGTGCCAGCTCACGCACAACGGGACATAACTATGGCTACACCTTC. The encoded protein is CASSRTTGHNYGYTF. Looking up the rest from reference TRBV18 and TRBJ1-2 gives the full variable domain: NAGVMQNPRHLVRRRGQEARLRCSPMKGHSHVYWYRQLPEEGLKFMVYLQKENIIDESGMPKERFSAEFPKEGPSILRIQQVVRGDSAAYFCASSRTTGHNYGYTFGSGTRLTVV.

This clonotype appeared many times. The chain combines TRBV7-9 with TRBJ2-7, with D unclear. The CDR3 sequence is 12 residues long. Per germline, CDR1 SEHNR and CDR2 FQNEAQ (reference sequence). V lost 5 bases to trimming and J lost 3 bases, with 8 bases between them. The CDR3: CASSDTYYEQYF. As DNA, the CDR3 is TGTGCCAGCAGCGACACATACTACGAGCAGTACTTC.

Many counts were recorded for this clonotype. The chain links TRBV2 to TRBJ2-3, with 11 bases fitting TRBD2. Germline V CDR1 and CDR2: SNHLY, FYNNEI. J gave up 1 base and V 7 bases, and 16 bases lay outside the gene matches. The CDR3 spans 19 residues. CDR3 sequence: CASIPNVIGLAGRTDTQYF. The CDR3 nucleotides are TGTGCCAGCATCCCGAACGTGATTGGACTAGCGGGCCGCACAGATACGCAGTATTTT.

The table lists this clonotype with a few counts. The V gene is TRBV30, the J gene TRBJ2-4, with 7 bases identical to TRBD2. After removal of 2 bases from V and 1 base from J, the junction contained 5 bases not matched to a gene. The CDR3 totals 15 residues. The germline gives CDR1 GTSNPN, CDR2 SVGIG (reference sequence). CDR3 DNA sequence: TGTGCCTGGAGTATAGGGGAGGGGGCCAAAAACATTCAGTACTTC. Protein sequence: CAWSIGEGAKNIQYF.

In this sample, this clonotype turned up many times. The CDR3 DNA follows: TGTGCCAGCAGCTTTTTAGATAGGAAAGATGAGCAGTTCTTC. Protein: CASSFLDRKDEQFF. The chain carries TRBV13 and TRBJ2-1; D unresolved. V shed 3 bases and J shed 8 bases, with 14 bases lying between them. Germline values: CDR1 PRHDT, CDR2 FYEKMQ (reference sequence). This CDR3 has 14 amino acids.

The rearrangement joins TRBV14 to TRBJ2-1; perhaps TRBD2 as D (6 bases). CDR3 size: 17 residues. Trimming stripped 1 base from V and 4 bases from J, with 17 bases between. Germline V gene sequence: CDR1 SGHDN, CDR2 FVKESK. This CDR3 reads CASSQGLAELLYNEQFF. For the CDR3, the DNA is TGTGCCAGCAGCCAAGGTTTAGCGGAGTTACTATACAATGAGCAGTTCTTC.

This clonotype was picked up many times. The chain uses TRBV5-1 and TRBJ2-3; D perhaps matches TRBD2 (5 bases). The CDR3 spans 15 residues. The germline CDR1 and CDR2 sequences are SGHRS and YFSETQ. V dropped 4 bases and J dropped 4 bases, with 16 bases sitting between them. The CDR3 region has the DNA TGCGCCAGCAGCCCCCACTGGGGAGAGGCAGATACGCAGTATTTT. Encoded protein: CASSPHWGEADTQYF.

There are many counts of this clonotype. CDR3 coding DNA: TGTGCCAGCAGTGGGCAGGGGGCTTGGGATGAAAAACTGTTTTTT. It translates to CASSGQGAWDEKLFF. J is TRBJ1-4 and V is TRBV28; TRBD1 agrees at 8 bases. V shed 5 bases, J shed 6 bases, and the junction held 8 bases outside the gene matches. Germline V gene data show CDR1 as MDHEN and CDR2 as SYDVKM. This CDR3 is built from 15 residues.

This clonotype was observed many times. The chain joins TRBV7-9 to TRBJ2-7, with 8 bases fitting TRBD2. Germline V CDR1 and CDR2: SEHNR, FQNEAQ (reference sequence). The V gene end was trimmed by 2 bases and the J gene end by 5 bases; junction bases not matched to a gene: 8. The CDR3 sequence is 15 residues long. The CDR3 protein is CASSLRRGGTDEQYF. CDR3 sequence (DNA): TGTGCCAGCAGCTTACGCCGGGGGGGAACCGACGAGCAGTACTTC.

At least ten counts were recorded for this clonotype. This chain connects TRBV5-1 to TRBJ2-2, with D uncertain. The CDR3 has 12 amino acids. Germline V lookup: CDR1 SGHRS, CDR2 YFSETQ. V was shortened by 6 bases and J by 7 bases, with 10 bases between the two germline ends. This CDR3 reads CASKDSYGELFF. As DNA, the CDR3 is TGCGCCAGCAAGGATAGCTACGGGGAGCTGTTTTTT.

The chain couples TRBV6-1 to TRBJ1-1, with 8 bases identical to TRBD1. The CDR3 loop spans 14 amino acids. Germline CDR1 and CDR2: MNHNS and SASEGT. With V trimmed by 2 bases and J by 4 bases, 3 bases remained unmatched. The DNA of the CDR3 is TGTGCCAGCAGTGAAAACAGGGGGATCACTGAAGCTTTCTTT. Amino acid sequence: CASSENRGITEAFF.